What follows is one T cell receptor beta chain and its context. What it binds is not known. CDR1 and CDR2 (germline): LGHDT, YNNKEL (reference sequence). The CDR3 has 13 residues. Trimming took 0 bases from V and 3 from J, leaving 6 bases between them. Sampling of bone marrow took place during active disease in every patient. This library used about 400 ng RNA and molecular barcoded adaptors spanning alpha/delta and beta/gamma chains. TCRdb recomputed calls from the reads with MiXCR, one row per CDR3 protein. The profile shows over 45,000 distinct CDR3 sequences, about a fifth of them singletons. The data were taken from a study of read filtering for tumor transcriptome and immune sequencing. Study-wide context: R-ISS stage counts were roughly eight for I, roughly 15 for II, 6 or 7 for III. After DNase treatment, RNA was made into whole-transcriptome libraries. Study-level findings and limits: About 80% of IR-seq clonotypes had a single read, yet these held 3% to 4% of reads.

Sequencing was carried out using a population of CD138-negative cells sorted from bone marrow. This chain joins TRBV3-1 and TRBJ2-7; D is ambiguous. This clonotype originated in a donor at least 40 years old with multiple myeloma. This CDR3 is CASSQDPLYEQYF. For the CDR3, the DNA is TGTGCCAGCAGCCAAGATCCGCTCTACGAGCAGTACTTC.